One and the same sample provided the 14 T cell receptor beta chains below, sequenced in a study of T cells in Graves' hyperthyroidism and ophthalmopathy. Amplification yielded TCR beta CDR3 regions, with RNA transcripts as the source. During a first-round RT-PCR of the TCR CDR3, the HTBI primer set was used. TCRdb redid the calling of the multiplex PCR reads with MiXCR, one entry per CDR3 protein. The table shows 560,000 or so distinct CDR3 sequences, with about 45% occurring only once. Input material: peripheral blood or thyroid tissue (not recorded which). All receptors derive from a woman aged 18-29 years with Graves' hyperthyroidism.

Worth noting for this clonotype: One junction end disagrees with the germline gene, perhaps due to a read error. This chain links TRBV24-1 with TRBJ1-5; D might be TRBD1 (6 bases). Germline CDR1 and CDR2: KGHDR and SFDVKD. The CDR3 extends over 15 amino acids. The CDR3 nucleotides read TGTGCCAGCAGTTACTTCGGACAGAGCAATCAGCCCCAGCATTTT. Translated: CASSYFGQSNQPQHF.

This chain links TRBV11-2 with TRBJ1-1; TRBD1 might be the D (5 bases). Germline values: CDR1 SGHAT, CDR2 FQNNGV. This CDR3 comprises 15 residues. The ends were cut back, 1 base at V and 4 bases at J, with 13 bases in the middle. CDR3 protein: CASSLGGRGITEAFF. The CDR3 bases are TGTGCCAGCAGCTTAGGGGGGAGGGGAATCACTGAAGCTTTCTTT.

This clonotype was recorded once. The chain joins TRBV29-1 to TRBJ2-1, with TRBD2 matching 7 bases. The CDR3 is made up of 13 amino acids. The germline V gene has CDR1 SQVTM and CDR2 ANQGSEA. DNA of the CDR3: TGCAGTGCTACGGGAGGAGCCTACAATGAGCAGTTCTTC. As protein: CSATGGAYNEQFF.

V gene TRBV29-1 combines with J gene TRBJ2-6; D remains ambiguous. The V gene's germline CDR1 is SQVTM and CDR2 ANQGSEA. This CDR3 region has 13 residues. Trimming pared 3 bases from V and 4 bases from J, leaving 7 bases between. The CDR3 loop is CSVDATGANVLTF. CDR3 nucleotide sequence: TGCAGCGTTGACGCGACCGGGGCCAACGTCCTGACTTTC.

The CDR3 sequence: CASSWDSRSPYEQYF. The CDR3 nucleotides are TGTGCCAGCAGTTGGGACTCCCGCTCCCCCTACGAGCAGTACTTC. The genes are TRBV25-1 and TRBJ2-7; D may be TRBD2 (6 bases). The CDR3 extends over 15 amino acids. Germline V lookup: CDR1 MGHDK, CDR2 SYGVNS. Trimming left V 5 bases short and J 2 bases short, with 16 bases between.

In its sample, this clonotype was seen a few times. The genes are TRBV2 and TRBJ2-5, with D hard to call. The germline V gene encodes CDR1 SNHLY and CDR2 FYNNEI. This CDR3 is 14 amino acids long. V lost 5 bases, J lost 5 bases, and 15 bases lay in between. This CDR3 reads CASSKIRSGETQYF. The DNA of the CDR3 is TGTGCCAGCAGTAAGATAAGGAGTGGGGAGACCCAGTACTTC.

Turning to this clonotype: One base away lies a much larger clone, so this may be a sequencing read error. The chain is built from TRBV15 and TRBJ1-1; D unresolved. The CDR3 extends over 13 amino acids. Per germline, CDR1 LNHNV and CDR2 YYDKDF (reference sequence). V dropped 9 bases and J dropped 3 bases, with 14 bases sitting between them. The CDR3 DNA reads TGTGCCACTGGGCCGTTCGAGGACACTGAAGCTTTCTTT. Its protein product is CATGPFEDTEAFF.

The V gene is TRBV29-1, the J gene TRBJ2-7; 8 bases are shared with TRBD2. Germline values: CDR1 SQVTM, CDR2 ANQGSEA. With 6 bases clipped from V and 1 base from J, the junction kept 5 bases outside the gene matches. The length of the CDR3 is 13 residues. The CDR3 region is CSVRTSRSYEQYF. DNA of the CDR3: TGCAGCGTCCGGACTAGCAGATCCTACGAGCAGTACTTC.

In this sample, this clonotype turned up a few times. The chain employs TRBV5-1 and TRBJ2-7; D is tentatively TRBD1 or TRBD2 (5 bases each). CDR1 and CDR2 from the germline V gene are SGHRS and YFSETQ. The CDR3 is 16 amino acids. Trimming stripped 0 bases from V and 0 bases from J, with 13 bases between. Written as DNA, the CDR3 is TGCGCCAGCAGCTTGGTTGGGACGCTGCCCTCCTACGAGCAGTACTTC. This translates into CASSLVGTLPSYEQYF.

CDR3 in amino acids: CASSTEAAIGANVLTF. Written as DNA, the CDR3 is TGCGCCAGCAGCACCGAGGCGGCTATTGGGGCCAACGTCCTGACTTTC. The genes are TRBV5-1 and TRBJ2-6; D gene unclear. Trimming pared 4 bases from V and 3 bases from J, leaving 14 bases between. The CDR3 extends over 16 amino acids. The germline V gene encodes CDR1 SGHRS and CDR2 YFSETQ. Supplemented by reference TRBV5-1 and TRBJ2-6, the full variable domain reads KAGVTQTPRYLIKTRGQQVTLSCSPISGHRSVSWYQQTPGQGLQFLFEYFSETQRNKGNFPGRFSGRQFSNSRSEMNVSTLELGDSALYLCASSTEAAIGANVLTFGAGSRLTVL.

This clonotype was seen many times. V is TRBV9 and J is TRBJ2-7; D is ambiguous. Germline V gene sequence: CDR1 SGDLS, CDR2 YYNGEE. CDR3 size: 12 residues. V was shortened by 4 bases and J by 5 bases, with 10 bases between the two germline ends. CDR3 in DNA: TGTGCCAGCAGCCCATCAACCAACGAGCAGTACTTC. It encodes CASSPSTNEQYF.

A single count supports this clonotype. Here the CDR3 reads CATSEVRDIHQETQYF. The CDR3 DNA is TGTGCCACCAGTGAAGTCCGGGACATCCACCAAGAGACCCAGTACTTC. The chain carries TRBV24-1 and TRBJ2-5, with D possibly being TRBD1 (6 bases). The V gene's germline CDR1 is KGHDR and CDR2 SFDVKD. This CDR3 contains 16 residues. Between the trimmed V and J ends, which lost 4 bases and 0 bases, there was a span of 14 bases.

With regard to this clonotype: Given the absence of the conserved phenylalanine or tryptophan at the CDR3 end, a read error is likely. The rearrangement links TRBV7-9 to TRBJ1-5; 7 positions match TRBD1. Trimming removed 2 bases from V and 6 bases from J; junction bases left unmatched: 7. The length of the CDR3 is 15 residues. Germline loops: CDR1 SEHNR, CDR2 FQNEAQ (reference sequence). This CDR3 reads CASSLRGGEGQPQHL. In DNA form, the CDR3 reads TGTGCCAGCAGCTTAAGAGGGGGCGAAGGTCAGCCCCAGCATTTA.

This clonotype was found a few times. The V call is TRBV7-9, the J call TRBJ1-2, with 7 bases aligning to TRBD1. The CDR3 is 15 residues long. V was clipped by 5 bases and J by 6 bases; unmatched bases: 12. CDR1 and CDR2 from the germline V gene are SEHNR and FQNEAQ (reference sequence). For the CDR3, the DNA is TGTGCCAGCAGCGCGTACAGGGGCAGAGGCGATGGCTACACCTTC. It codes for CASSAYRGRGDGYTF.